This T cell receptor (beta chain) derives from a study of PD-1 blockade in mismatch repair-deficient tumors. Overall study: All were previously treated, progressing patients with about a dozen mismatch repair-deficient cancer types. Study results and limitations: 120 to 150 unique blood TCRs came from expansion to three of seven peptides.

Here immunoSEQ multiplex PCR was the method, and the copy in TCRdb shows in-frame clones only, minus some. The sample has over 9,000 clones, around 88% seen once. Described time point: roughly 10-day in vitro stimulation with candidate neoantigen peptide 2. An approximately nine-day in vitro culture was run per each of several reactive peptides. Trimming stripped 1 base from V and 4 bases from J, with 14 bases between. CDR1 LGHNA and CDR2 YNFKEQ come from the germline V gene. CDR3 length equals 16 residues. Comment on this clone: Its matching antigen is unknown.

The starting material was cells cultured in vitro, obtained from a patient treated with pembrolizumab. The clonotype originates from an adult with mismatch repair-deficient cancer. The rearrangement uses TRBV4-2 and TRBJ1-5; possibly TRBD1 for D (5 bases). The CDR3 sequence is CASSQVGGRGNQPQHF. The DNA of the CDR3 is TGTGCCAGCAGCCAAGTTGGGGGTCGCGGTAATCAGCCCCAGCATTTT.